The TCR beta chain described here comes from a study of blood T cell repertoires in COVID-19. As for the study in general: PBMCs, B-cell-depleted T cells, or T cells were the source of the cDNA or gDNA that made up the material.

The authors' processing: Amplification of reference gene primers provided the estimated nucleated cell counts. Some clones are missing from TCRdb's copy, which holds only in-frame ones; the method was immunoSEQ multiplex PCR. V, J and clone size were drawn from that table, and D and trimming were deduced from the DNA. The table lists over 100,000 clones, more than 75% of them singletons. This CDR3 is built from 18 residues. Trimming pared 4 bases from V and 1 base from J, leaving 22 bases between. In germline, CDR1 is SGHRS, CDR2 YFSETQ. The source is a man aged 45 to 65 with active COVID-19. The sample taken for sequencing was peripheral blood. The rearrangement links TRBV5-1 to TRBJ2-3, with D perhaps matching TRBD2 (6 bases). Here the CDR3 DNA reads TGCGCCAGCAGCCATTCCTCCGGGGGTAATCAGGGCACAGATACGCAGTATTTT. Encoded protein: CASSHSSGGNQGTDTQYF.